The T cell receptor (beta chain) described here comes from a study of cytomegalovirus exposure and HLA in healthy donors. Study findings and constraints: Versus the roughly 700-donor mean, an Asian-associated ancestry cluster reportedly showed fewer N-insertions in a later analysis.

Comments on this clone: Its antigen is as yet unknown.

The CDR3 has 13 amino acids. The germline CDR1 and CDR2 sequences are MNHNS and SASEGT. PCR primers comprised 60 Vbeta and 13 Jbeta primers. Data came from immunoSEQ multiplex PCR; TCRdb stores just in-frame clones and leaves some out. The table shows around 130,000 clones, with 81% occurring only once. Sequences were obtained from PBMCs. This sequence was found in a woman in her thirties or forties in good health and CMV-seropositive. The chain has TRBV6-1 and TRBJ2-5; 8 bases map to TRBD1. The J call may be incorrect, as the DNA end agrees better with TRBJ2-7. CDR3 DNA sequence: TGTGCCAGCAGTGCGGCAGGGGGCCACGAGCAGTACTTC. Amino acids: CASSAAGGHEQYF.